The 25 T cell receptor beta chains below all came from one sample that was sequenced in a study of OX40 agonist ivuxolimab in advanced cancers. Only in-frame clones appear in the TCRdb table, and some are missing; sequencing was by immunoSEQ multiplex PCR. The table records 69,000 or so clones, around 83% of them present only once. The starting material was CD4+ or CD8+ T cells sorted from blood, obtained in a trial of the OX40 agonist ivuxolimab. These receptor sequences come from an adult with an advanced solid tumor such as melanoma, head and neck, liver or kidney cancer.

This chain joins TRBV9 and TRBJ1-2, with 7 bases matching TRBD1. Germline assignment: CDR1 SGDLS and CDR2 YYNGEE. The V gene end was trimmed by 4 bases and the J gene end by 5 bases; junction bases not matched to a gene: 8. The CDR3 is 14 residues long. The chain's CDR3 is CASSRETGIYGYTF. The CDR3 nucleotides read TGTGCCAGCAGCCGGGAGACAGGGATTTATGGCTACACCTTC.

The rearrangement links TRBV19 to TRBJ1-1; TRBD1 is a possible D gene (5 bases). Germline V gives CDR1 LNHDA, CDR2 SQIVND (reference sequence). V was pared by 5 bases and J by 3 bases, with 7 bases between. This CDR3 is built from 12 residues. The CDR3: CASSQQDTEAFF. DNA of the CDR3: TGTGCCAGTAGTCAACAGGACACTGAAGCTTTCTTT.

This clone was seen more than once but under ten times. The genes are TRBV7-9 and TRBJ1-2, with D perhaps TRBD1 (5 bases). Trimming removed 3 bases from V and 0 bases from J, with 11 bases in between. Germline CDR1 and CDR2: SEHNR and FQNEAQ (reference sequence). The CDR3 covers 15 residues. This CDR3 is CASSLWDGANYGYTF. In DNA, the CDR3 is TGTGCCAGCAGCTTGTGGGACGGAGCTAACTATGGCTACACCTTC.

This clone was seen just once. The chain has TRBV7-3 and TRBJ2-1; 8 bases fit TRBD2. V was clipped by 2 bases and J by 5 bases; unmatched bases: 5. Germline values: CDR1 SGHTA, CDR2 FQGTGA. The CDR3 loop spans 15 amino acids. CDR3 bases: TGTGCCAGCAGCTTATCCCCGGGAGGGGACAATGAGCAGTTCTTC. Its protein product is CASSLSPGGDNEQFF.

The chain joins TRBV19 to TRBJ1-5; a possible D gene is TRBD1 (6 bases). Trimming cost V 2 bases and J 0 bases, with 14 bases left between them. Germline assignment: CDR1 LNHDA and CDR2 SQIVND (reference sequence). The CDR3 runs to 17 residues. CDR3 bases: TGTGCCAGTAGTATATCCCCGGACAGCCTTAGCAATCAGCCCCAGCATTTT. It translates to CASSISPDSLSNQPQHF.

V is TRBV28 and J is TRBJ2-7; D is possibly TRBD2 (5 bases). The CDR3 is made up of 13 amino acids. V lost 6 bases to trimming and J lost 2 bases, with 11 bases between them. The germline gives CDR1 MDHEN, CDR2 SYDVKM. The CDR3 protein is CASRRASAYEQYF. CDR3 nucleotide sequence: TGTGCCAGCAGGCGGGCATCGGCCTACGAGCAGTACTTC.

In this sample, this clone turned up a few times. The CDR3 sequence: CASSENTGLEQFF. The DNA for the CDR3 is TGTGCCAGCAGTGAAAATACGGGACTCGAGCAGTTCTTC. The chain joins TRBV2 to TRBJ2-1; possible D gene TRBD2, 6 bases. The CDR3 consists of 13 residues. Trimming removed 2 bases from V and 10 bases from J, with 12 bases in between. Germline CDR1 reads SNHLY; CDR2 reads FYNNEI. Filled out from reference TRBV2 and TRBJ2-1, the complete variable domain reads EPEVTQTPSHQVTQMGQEVILRCVPISNHLYFYWYRQILGQKVEFLVSFYNNEISEKSEIFDDQFSVERPDGSNFTLKIRSTKLEDSAMYFCASSENTGLEQFFGPGTRLTVL.

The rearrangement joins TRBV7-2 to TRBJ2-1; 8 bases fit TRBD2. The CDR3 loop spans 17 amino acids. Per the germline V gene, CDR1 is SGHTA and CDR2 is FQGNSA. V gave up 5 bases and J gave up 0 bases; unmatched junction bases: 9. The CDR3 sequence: CASSPGGKGSSYNEQFF. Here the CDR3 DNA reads TGTGCCAGCAGCCCGGGGGGGAAGGGAAGCTCCTACAATGAGCAGTTCTTC.

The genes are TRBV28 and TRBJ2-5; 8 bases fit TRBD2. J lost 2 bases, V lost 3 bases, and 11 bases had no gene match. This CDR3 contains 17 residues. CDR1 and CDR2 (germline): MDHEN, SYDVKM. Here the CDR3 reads CASSFAPGGAGQETQYF. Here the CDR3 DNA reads TGTGCCAGCAGTTTCGCCCCCGGGGGGGCTGGGCAAGAGACCCAGTACTTC.

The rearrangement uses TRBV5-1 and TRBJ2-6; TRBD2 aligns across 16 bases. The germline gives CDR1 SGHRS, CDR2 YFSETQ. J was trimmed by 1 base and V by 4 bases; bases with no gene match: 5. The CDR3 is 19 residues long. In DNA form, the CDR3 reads TGCGCCAGCAGCCAACCGGGACTAGCGGGAGGGTCTGGGGCCAACGTCCTGACTTTC. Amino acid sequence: CASSQPGLAGGSGANVLTF.

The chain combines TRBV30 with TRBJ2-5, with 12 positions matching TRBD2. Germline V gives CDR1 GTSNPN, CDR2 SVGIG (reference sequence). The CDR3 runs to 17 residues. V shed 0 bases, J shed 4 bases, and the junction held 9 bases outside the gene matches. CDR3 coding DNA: TGTGCCTGGAGTGTAAACGCTCTAGCGGGAGGGATAGAGACCCAGTACTTC. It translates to CAWSVNALAGGIETQYF. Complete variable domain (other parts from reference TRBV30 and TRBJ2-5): SQTIHQWPATLVQPVGSPLSLECTVEGTSNPNLYWYRQAAGRGLQLLFYSVGIGQISSEVPQNLSASRPQDRQFILSSKKLLLSDSGFYLCAWSVNALAGGIETQYFGPGTRLLVL.

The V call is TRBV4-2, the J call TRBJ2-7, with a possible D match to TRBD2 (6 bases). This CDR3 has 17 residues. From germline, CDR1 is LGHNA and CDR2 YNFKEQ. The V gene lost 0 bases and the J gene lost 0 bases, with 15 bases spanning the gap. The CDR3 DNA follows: TGTGCCAGCAGCCAAGATCTCTCCGCGGGAAACTCCTACGAGCAGTACTTC. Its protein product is CASSQDLSAGNSYEQYF.

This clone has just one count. DNA of the CDR3: TGTGCCAGCAGTTTATCAGGCGGGGGGGGAGAGCAGTACTTC. Translation gives CASSLSGGGGEQYF. V and J are TRBV27 and TRBJ2-7; 9 positions match TRBD2. The junction had 4 bases not matched to a gene; V was cut back by 0 bases and J by 7 bases. There are 14 residues in the CDR3. CDR1 and CDR2 (germline): MNHEY, SMNVEV (reference sequence).

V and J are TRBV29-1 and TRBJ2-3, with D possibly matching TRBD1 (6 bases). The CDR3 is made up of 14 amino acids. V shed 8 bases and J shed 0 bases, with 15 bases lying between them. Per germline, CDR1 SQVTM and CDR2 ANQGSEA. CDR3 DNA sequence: TGCAGCACAGAGAACAGGGATAGCACAGATACGCAGTATTTT. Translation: CSTENRDSTDTQYF.

CDR3 sequence: CASSPSTDTQYF. CDR3 in DNA: TGTGCCAGCAGTCCCTCCACAGATACGCAGTATTTT. V and J are TRBV6-6 and TRBJ2-3, with no clear D. V lost 5 bases and J 2 bases, leaving 5 bases between the germline ends. Germline CDR1 and CDR2: MNHNY and SVGAGI (reference sequence). This CDR3 contains 12 residues.

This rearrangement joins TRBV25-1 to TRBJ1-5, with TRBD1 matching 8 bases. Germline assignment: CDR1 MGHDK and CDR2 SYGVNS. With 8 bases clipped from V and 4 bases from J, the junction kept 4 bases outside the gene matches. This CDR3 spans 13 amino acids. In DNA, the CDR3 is TGTGCCAGCCAGGGACAGGATAATCAGCCCCAGCATTTT. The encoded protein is CASQGQDNQPQHF.

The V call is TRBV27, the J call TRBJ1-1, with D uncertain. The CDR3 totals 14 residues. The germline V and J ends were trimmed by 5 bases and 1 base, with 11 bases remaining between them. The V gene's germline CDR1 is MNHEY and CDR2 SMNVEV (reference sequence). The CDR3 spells CASSVPGKNTEAFF. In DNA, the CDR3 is TGTGCCAGCAGTGTTCCGGGTAAGAACACTGAAGCTTTCTTT.

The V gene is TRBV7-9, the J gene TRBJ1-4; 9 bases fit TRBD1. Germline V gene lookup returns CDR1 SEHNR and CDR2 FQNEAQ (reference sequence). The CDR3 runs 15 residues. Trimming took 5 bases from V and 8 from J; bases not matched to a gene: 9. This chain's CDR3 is CASSLTGTGYEKLFF. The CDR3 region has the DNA TGTGCCAGCAGCCTAACCGGGACAGGGTACGAAAAACTGTTTTTT.

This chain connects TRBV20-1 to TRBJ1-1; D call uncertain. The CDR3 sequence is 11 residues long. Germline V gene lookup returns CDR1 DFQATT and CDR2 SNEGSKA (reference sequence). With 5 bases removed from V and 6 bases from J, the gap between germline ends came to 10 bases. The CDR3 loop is CSAVAWAEAFF. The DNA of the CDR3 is TGCAGTGCTGTAGCGTGGGCTGAAGCTTTCTTT.

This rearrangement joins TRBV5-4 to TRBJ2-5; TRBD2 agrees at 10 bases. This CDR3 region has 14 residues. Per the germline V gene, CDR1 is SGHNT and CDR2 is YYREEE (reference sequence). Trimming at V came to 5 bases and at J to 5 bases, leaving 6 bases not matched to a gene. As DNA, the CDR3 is TGTGCCAGCAGACCTACTAGCGGGGACGAGACCCAGTACTTC. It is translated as CASRPTSGDETQYF.

The CDR3 here is CAARGGSGKLFF. CDR3 in DNA: TGTGCCGCTCGGGGCGGGTCTGGGAAACTGTTTTTT. This chain uses TRBV28 with TRBJ1-4; perhaps TRBD1 as D (5 bases). V was trimmed by 11 bases and J by 11 bases, leaving 18 bases between them. This CDR3 spans 12 amino acids. Per the germline V gene, CDR1 is MDHEN and CDR2 is SYDVKM.

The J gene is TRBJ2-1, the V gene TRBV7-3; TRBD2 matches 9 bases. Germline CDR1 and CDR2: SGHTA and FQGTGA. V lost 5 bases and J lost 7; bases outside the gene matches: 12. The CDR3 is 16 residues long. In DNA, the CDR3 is TGTGCCAGCAGCATCGTAGCGGGGGCCCCCGAGAATGAGCAGTTCTTC. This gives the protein CASSIVAGAPENEQFF.

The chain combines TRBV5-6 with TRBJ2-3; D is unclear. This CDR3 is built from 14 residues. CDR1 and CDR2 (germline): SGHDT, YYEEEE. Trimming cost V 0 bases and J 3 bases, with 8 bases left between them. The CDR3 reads CASSLGRTTDTQYF. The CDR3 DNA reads TGTGCCAGCAGCTTGGGCCGGACGACAGATACGCAGTATTTT.

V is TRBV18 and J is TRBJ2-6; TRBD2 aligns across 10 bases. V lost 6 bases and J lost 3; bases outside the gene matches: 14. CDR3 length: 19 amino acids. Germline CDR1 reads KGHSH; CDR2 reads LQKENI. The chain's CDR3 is CASSSRGSGGKHGANVLTF. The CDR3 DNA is TGTGCCAGCTCCTCTCGCGGTAGCGGGGGGAAACATGGGGCCAACGTCCTGACTTTC.

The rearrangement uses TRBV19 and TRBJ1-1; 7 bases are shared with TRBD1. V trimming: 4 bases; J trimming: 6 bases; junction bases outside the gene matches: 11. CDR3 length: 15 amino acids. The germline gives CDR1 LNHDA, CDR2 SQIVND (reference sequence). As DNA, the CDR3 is TGTGCCAGTAGTACCGACAGGGAGCGAAGGCCTGAAGCTTTCTTT. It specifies CASSTDRERRPEAFF.